The clone carrying this TCR beta chain was counted ten times or more. The antigen is unknown. The sample is drawn from a study of Graves' ophthalmopathy and Graves' hyperthyroidism. Study in general: No treatment had been given when peripheral blood was collected at initial diagnosis.

Study outcomes and limitations: Most expanded clonotypes in thyroid above 0.001 frequency also showed up in blood.

TCR beta CDR3 amplification used RNA transcripts. The workflow started with a first-round RT-PCR run with HTBI primers and then moved on to a second-round multiplex PCR. TCRdb ran MiXCR on the multiplex PCR reads and lists one entry per CDR3 protein. The table shows 450,000 or so distinct CDR3 sequences, with around 14% occurring only once. The CDR3 spans 14 residues. Germline trimming cut 7 bases from V and 9 bases from J; bases unmatched to any gene: 8. Germline V gene data show CDR1 as SNHLY and CDR2 as FYNNEI. The rearrangement uses TRBV2 and TRBJ1-6, with 8 bases identical to TRBD1. The sequenced sample was blood. The receptor was isolated from a woman aged 25-40 years with Graves' ophthalmopathy. CDR3 loop: CASIPDRGTSPLHF. CDR3 nucleotide sequence: TGTGCCAGCATCCCCGACAGGGGTACTTCACCCCTCCACTTT.